A selection of T cell receptor beta chains follows, all from one sample in a study of blood T cell repertoires in COVID-19. This table comes from immunoSEQ multiplex PCR, and its TCRdb copy is limited to in-frame clones, with some not included. The sample has 200,000 to 250,000 clones, roughly 86% seen once; the top ten hold over 9%. Sequences were obtained from peripheral blood. The receptors come from a man aged 80 or over with acute or convalescent COVID-19. The CDR3 runs from the conserved cysteine through the conserved F or W. Each record gives: clone size, D gene, J gene, V gene, CDR3 DNA, CDR3 protein. D genes are given only for firm matches. For some rows the clone size is stated as once, few or many, or as a class when expanded; others skip it.

abundance: once; d_gene: NA; j_gene: TRBJ1-1; v_gene: TRBV7-2; CDR3nt: TGTGCCAGCAGCTCGGGGGTCGGAGTGAACACTGAAGCTTTCTTT; CDR3aa: CASSSGVGVNTEAFF
abundance: NA; d_gene: TRBD2; j_gene: TRBJ2-5; v_gene: TRBV11-2; CDR3nt: TGTGCCAGCAGCTTAAAGGCGGGAGGGCCTGAGACCCAGTACTTC; CDR3aa: CASSLKAGGPETQYF
abundance: NA; d_gene: NA; j_gene: TRBJ1-4; v_gene: TRBV6-5; CDR3nt: TGTGCCAGCAGGGAGACGGGCGGAGGGGAAAAACTGTTTTTT; CDR3aa: CASRETGGGEKLFF
abundance: NA; d_gene: TRBD2; j_gene: TRBJ2-3; v_gene: TRBV19; CDR3nt: TGTGCCAGCCAGCCTAGGGATAAAGGTAGCGGGAGGGCCTTAGATACGCAGTATTTT; CDR3aa: CASQPRDKGSGRALDTQYF
abundance: NA; d_gene: NA; j_gene: TRBJ1-5; v_gene: TRBV11-3; CDR3nt: TGTGCCAGCAGCTTCCCAGGGGAGTATAGCAATCAGCCCCAGCATTTT; CDR3aa: CASSFPGEYSNQPQHF
abundance: few; d_gene: NA; j_gene: TRBJ1-2; v_gene: TRBV10-1; CDR3nt: TGCGCCAGTACAGATGGCTATGGCTACACCTTC; CDR3aa: CASTDGYGYTF
abundance: NA; d_gene: NA; j_gene: TRBJ1-6; v_gene: TRBV3-1/TRBV3-2; CDR3nt: TGTGCCAGCAGCCCCAGGGATAGTGGGAATTCACCCCTCCACTTT; CDR3aa: CASSPRDSGNSPLHF
abundance: NA; d_gene: TRBD1; j_gene: TRBJ2-1; v_gene: TRBV3-1/TRBV3-2; CDR3nt: TGTGCCAGCAAGGACAGGGGCTATGAGCAGTTCTTC; CDR3aa: CASKDRGYEQFF
abundance: NA; d_gene: NA; j_gene: TRBJ2-1; v_gene: TRBV24-1; CDR3nt: TGTGCCACCAGTGATTCCGGGACCTACAATGAGCAGTTCTTC; CDR3aa: CATSDSGTYNEQFF
abundance: few; d_gene: TRBD2; j_gene: TRBJ2-1; v_gene: TRBV2; CDR3nt: TGTGCCAGCAGCCTAGCGGCCGGCAATGAGCAGTTCTTC; CDR3aa: CASSLAAGNEQFF
abundance: NA; d_gene: NA; j_gene: TRBJ2-2; v_gene: TRBV7-8; CDR3nt: TGTGCCAGCAGCCTAACCGGGGGGCGTAACACCGGGGAGCTGTTTTTT; CDR3aa: CASSLTGGRNTGELFF
abundance: once; d_gene: NA; j_gene: TRBJ1-2; v_gene: TRBV4-2; CDR3nt: TGTGCCAGCACCGGGGGCTCGCTCTCTGTTGGCTACACCTTC; CDR3aa: CASTGGSLSVGYTF
abundance: NA; d_gene: NA; j_gene: TRBJ2-6; v_gene: TRBV5-1; CDR3nt: TGCGCCAGCAGCGTCCGGACAGCCTCTGGGGCCAACGTCCTGACTTTC; CDR3aa: CASSVRTASGANVLTF
abundance: NA; d_gene: NA; j_gene: TRBJ1-1; v_gene: TRBV4-2; CDR3nt: TGTGCCAGCAGCCAAGATCCTAAGGGGCTAGGAAGCACTGAAGCTTTCTTT; CDR3aa: CASSQDPKGLGSTEAFF
abundance: once; d_gene: TRBD1; j_gene: TRBJ1-4; v_gene: TRBV6-5; CDR3nt: TGTGCCAGCAGTTCGCCGGGACAGGGGAGTGAAAAACTGTTTTTT; CDR3aa: CASSSPGQGSEKLFF
abundance: NA; d_gene: TRBD1; j_gene: TRBJ2-7; v_gene: TRBV29-1; CDR3nt: TGCAGCGTTAAACAGGGGGCAGGTTACGAGCAGTACTTC; CDR3aa: CSVKQGAGYEQYF
abundance: NA; d_gene: NA; j_gene: TRBJ2-7; v_gene: TRBV15; CDR3nt: TGTGCCACCAGCAGAGTGGAGCGGGCCTCCTACGAGCAGTACTTC; CDR3aa: CATSRVERASYEQYF
abundance: NA; d_gene: NA; j_gene: TRBJ1-5; v_gene: TRBV2; CDR3nt: TGTGCCAGCAGTTTCGACTCTCTCGGGGCCCAGCATTTT; CDR3aa: CASSFDSLGAQHF
abundance: NA; d_gene: NA; j_gene: TRBJ2-7; v_gene: TRBV28; CDR3nt: TGTGCCAGCAGTTTAGGTCAGTCCTACGAGCAGTACTTC; CDR3aa: CASSLGQSYEQYF
abundance: NA; d_gene: TRBD1; j_gene: TRBJ2-1; v_gene: TRBV19; CDR3nt: TGTGCCAGTAGTAGGACAGGGAACTACAATGAGCAGTTCTTC; CDR3aa: CASSRTGNYNEQFF
abundance: NA; d_gene: TRBD1; j_gene: TRBJ1-2; v_gene: TRBV28; CDR3nt: TGTGCCAGCACCCCCTTCGCCACGGGCAGGGGGAAAGCTAACTATGGCTACACCTTC; CDR3aa: CASTPFATGRGKANYGYTF
abundance: NA; d_gene: TRBD1; j_gene: TRBJ1-3; v_gene: TRBV5-4; CDR3nt: TGTGCCAGCAGTCTGACAGGGGGTAATGGAAACACCATATATTTT; CDR3aa: CASSLTGGNGNTIYF
abundance: NA; d_gene: TRBD1; j_gene: TRBJ2-7; v_gene: TRBV7-9; CDR3nt: TGTGCCAGCAGCTTAGTTAGTGGACAGGGGCCCTACGAGCAGTACTTC; CDR3aa: CASSLVSGQGPYEQYF
abundance: NA; d_gene: NA; j_gene: TRBJ1-2; v_gene: TRBV5-1; CDR3nt: TGCGCCAGCAGCTTGGGGCAGGGCCAGGGAGGCTACACCTTC; CDR3aa: CASSLGQGQGGYTF